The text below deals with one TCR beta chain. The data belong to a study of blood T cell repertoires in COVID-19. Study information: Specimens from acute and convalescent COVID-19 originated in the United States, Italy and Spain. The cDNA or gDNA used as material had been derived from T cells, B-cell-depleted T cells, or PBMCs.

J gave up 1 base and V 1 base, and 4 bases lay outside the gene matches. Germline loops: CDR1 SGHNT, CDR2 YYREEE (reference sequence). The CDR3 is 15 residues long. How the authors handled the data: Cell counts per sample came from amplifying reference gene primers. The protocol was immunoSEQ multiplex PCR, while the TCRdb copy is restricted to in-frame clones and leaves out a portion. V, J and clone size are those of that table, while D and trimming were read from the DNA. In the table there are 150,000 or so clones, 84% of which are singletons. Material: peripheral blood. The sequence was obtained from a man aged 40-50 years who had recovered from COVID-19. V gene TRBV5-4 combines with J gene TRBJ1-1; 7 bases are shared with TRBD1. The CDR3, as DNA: TGTGCCAGCAGCTTGTCCCGGGACAGGAACACTGAAGCTTTCTTT. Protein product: CASSLSRDRNTEAFF. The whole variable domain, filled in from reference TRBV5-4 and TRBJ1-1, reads ETGVTQSPTHLIKTRGQQVTLRCSSQSGHNTVSWYQQALGQGPQFIFQYYREEENGRGNFPPRFSGLQFPNYSSELNVNALELDDSALYLCASSLSRDRNTEAFFGQGTRLTVV.